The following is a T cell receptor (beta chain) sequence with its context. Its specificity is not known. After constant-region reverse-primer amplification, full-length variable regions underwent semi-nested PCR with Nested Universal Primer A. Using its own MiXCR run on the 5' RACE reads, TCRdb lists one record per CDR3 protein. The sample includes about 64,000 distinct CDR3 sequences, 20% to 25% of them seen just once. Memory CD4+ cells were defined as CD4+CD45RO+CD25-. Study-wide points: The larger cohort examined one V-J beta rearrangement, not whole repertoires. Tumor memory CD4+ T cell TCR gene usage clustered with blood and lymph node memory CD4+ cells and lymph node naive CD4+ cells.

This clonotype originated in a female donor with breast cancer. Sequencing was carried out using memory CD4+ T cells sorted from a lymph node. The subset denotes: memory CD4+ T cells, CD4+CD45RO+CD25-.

CDR3 loop: CASSCGGWHNEQFF. The CDR3 DNA is TGTGCCAGCAGTTGCGGAGGCTGGCACAATGAGCAGTTCTTC. V is TRBV12-3 or TRBV12-4 and J is TRBJ2-1; tentative D call: TRBD2 (5 bases). CDR3 length: 14 residues. V lost 4 bases and J 5 bases, leaving 12 bases between the germline ends.